This T cell receptor (beta chain) was sequenced for a study of PD-1 blockade in classical Hodgkin lymphoma. Whole-study findings and limits: The repertoire differences lack a defined cause, possibly disease activity or prior therapy.

The CDR3 has 13 amino acids. Looked up from germline, CDR1 is KGHSH and CDR2 is LQKENI. The V end was cut by 6 bases, the J end by 8 bases, with 13 bases between. Sequencing was performed with immunoSEQ multiplex PCR; in TCRdb, only in-frame clones are kept and a portion is missing. This table has roughly 68,000 clones, about 94% appearing once. About this clone itself: The antigen is unknown.

Time point in this sample: newly diagnosed, previously untreated cHL patient sample. The sequencing input was peripheral blood mononuclear cells (PBMCs). The V and J genes are TRBV18 and TRBJ1-4; the D is unclear. This TCR was recovered from a human donor with classical Hodgkin lymphoma. The CDR3 protein is CASSGSLGEKLFF. CDR3 nucleotide sequence: TGTGCCAGCTCGGGGTCATTGGGGGAAAAACTGTTTTTT.